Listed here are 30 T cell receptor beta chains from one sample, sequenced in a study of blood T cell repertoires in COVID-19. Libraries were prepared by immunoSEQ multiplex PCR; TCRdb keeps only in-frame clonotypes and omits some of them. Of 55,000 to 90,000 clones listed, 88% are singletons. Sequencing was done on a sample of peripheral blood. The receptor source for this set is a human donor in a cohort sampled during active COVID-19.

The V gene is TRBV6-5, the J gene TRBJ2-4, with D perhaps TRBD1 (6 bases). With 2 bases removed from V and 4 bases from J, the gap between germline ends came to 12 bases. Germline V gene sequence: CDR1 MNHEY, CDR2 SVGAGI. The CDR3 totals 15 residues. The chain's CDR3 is CASSYPPDSKNIQYF. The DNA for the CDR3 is TGTGCCAGCAGTTACCCTCCGGACAGTAAAAACATTCAGTACTTC.

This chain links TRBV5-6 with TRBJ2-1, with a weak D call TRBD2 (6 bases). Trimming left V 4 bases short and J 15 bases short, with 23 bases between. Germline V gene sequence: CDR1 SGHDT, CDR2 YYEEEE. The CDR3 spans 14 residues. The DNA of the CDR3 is TGTGCCAGCAGCGCCCGGGAACCACGGGAGCGGCGGTTCTTC. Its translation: CASSAREPRERRFF.

The CDR3 protein is CASSSLGGYSNQPQHF. Here the CDR3 DNA reads TGTGCCAGCAGTTCGCTGGGGGGGTATAGCAATCAGCCCCAGCATTTT. The chain combines TRBV27 with TRBJ1-5, with a weak D call TRBD1 (5 bases). V gave up 4 bases and J gave up 0 bases, with 13 bases separating them. The CDR3 contains 16 residues. CDR1 and CDR2 from the germline V gene are MNHEY and SMNVEV (reference sequence).

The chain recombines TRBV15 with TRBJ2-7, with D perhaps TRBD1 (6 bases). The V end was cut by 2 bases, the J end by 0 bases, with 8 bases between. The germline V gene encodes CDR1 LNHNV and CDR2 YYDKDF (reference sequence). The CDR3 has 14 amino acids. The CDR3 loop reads CATSRQGSSYEQYV. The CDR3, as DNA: TGTGCCACCAGCAGACAGGGGAGCTCCTACGAGCAGTACGTC.

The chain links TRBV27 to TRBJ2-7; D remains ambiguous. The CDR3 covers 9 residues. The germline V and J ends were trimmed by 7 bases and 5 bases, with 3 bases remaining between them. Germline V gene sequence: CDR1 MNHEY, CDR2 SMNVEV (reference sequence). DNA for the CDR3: TGTGCCAGCATTAACGAGCAGTACGTC. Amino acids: CASINEQYV.

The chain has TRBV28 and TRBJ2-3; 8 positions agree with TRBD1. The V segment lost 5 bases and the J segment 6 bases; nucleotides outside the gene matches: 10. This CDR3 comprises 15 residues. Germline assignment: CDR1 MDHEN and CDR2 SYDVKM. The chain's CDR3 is CASSADRVGGDTQYF. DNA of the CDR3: TGTGCCAGCAGTGCGGACAGGGTTGGAGGTGATACGCAGTATTTT.

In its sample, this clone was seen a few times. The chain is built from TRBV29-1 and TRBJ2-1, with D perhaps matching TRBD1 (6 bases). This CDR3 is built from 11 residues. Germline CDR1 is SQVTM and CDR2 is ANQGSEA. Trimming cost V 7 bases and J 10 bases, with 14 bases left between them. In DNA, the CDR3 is TGCAGCGGAAGAATTCAGGGGGAGCAGTTCTTC. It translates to CSGRIQGEQFF.

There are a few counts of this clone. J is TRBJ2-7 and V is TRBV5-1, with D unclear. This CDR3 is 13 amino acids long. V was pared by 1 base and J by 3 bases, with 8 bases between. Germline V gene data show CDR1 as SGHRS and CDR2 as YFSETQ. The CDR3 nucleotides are TGCGCCAGCAGCTTGTCCTCAGGCTACGAGCAGTACTTC. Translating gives CASSLSSGYEQYF.

The CDR3 DNA reads TGCGCCAGCAGCCTACATCAGGGCCAGCCCCAGCATTTT. Protein sequence: CASSLHQGQPQHF. This chain uses TRBV5-1 with TRBJ1-5, with a weak D call TRBD1 (5 bases). V was cut by 4 bases and J by 7 bases, with 12 bases left in between. Per germline, CDR1 SGHRS and CDR2 YFSETQ. The CDR3 extends over 13 amino acids.

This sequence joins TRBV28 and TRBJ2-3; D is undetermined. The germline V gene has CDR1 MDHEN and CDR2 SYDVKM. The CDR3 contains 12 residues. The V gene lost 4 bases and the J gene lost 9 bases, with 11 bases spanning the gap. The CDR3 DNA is TGTGCCAGCAGTTCTACGGCGAGGACGCAGTATTTT. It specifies CASSSTARTQYF. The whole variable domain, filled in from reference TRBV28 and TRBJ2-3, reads DVKVTQSSRYLVKRTGEKVFLECVQDMDHENMFWYRQDPGLGLRLIYFSYDVKMKEKGDIPEGYSVSREKKERFSLILESASTNQTSMYLCASSSTARTQYFGPGTRLTVL.

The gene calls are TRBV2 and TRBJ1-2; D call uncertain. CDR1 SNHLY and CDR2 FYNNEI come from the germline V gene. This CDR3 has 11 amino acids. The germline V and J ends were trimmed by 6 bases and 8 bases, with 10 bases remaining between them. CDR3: CASSEERGYTF. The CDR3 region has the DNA TGTGCCAGCAGCGAGGAAAGAGGCTACACCTTC.

In DNA form, the CDR3 reads TGTGCCAGCAGCAAAGAACTGCGCTGCGCTGAAGCTTTCTTT. Protein: CASSKELRCAEAFF. The chain joins TRBV21-1 to TRBJ1-1. TRBV21-1 is a pseudogene locus. The CDR3 extends over 14 amino acids.

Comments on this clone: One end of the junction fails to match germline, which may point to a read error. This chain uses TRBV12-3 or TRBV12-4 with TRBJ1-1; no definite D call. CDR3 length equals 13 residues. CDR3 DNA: TGTGCCAGCAGCTTAGGAGGGCAGACTGAAGCTTTCTTT. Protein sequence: CASSLGGQTEAFF.

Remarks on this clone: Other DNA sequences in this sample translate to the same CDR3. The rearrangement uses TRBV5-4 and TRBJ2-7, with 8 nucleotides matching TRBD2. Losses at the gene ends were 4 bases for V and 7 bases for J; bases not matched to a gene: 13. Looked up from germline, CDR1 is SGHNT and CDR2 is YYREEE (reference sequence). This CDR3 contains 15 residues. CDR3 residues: CASSGSSGRVYEQYF. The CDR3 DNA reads TGTGCCAGCAGCGGGTCTAGCGGGCGGGTCTATGAGCAGTACTTC.

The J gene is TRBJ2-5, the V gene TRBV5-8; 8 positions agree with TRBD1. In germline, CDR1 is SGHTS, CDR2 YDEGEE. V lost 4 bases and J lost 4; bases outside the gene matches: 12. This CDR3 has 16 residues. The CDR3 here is CASSSGQGGHRETQYF. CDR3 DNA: TGTGCCAGCAGCAGCGGACAGGGCGGGCATAGAGAGACCCAGTACTTC. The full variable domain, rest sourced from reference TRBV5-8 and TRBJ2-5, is EAGVTQSPTHLIKTRGQQATLRCSPISGHTSVYWYQQALGLGLQFLLWYDEGEERNRGNFPPRFSGRQFPNYSSELNVNALELEDSALYLCASSSGQGGHRETQYFGPGTRLLVL.

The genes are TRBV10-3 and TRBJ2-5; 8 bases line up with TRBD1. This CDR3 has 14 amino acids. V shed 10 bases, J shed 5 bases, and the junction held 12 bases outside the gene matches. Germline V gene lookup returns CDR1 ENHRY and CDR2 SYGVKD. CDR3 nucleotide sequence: TGTGCCACCTCAAAGGGGGGACAGGAGGAGACCCAGTACTTC. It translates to CATSKGGQEETQYF.

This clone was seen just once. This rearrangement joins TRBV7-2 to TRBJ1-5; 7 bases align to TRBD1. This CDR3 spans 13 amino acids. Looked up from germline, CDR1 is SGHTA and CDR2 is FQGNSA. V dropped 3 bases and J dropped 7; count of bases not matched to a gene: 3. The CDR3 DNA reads TGTGCCAGCAGCTTTCAGGGGGACCAGCCCCAGCATTTT. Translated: CASSFQGDQPQHF.

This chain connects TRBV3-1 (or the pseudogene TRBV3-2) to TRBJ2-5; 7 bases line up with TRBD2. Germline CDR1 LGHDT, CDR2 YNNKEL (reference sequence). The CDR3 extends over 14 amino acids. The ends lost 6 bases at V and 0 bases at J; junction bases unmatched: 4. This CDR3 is CASRLLADQETQYF. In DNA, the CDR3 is TGTGCCAGCAGACTGCTAGCGGACCAAGAGACCCAGTACTTC.

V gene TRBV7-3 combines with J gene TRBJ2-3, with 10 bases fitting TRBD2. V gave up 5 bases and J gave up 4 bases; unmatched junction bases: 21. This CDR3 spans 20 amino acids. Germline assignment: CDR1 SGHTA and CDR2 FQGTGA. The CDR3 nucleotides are TGTGCCAGCAGCCCCCACCTAGCGGGAGAGAACCTAGGGGGCCCAGATACGCAGTATTTT. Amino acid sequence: CASSPHLAGENLGGPDTQYF.

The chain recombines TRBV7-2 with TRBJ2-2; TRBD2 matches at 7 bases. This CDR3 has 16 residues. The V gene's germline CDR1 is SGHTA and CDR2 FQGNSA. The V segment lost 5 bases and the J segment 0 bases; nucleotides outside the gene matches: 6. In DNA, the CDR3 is TGTGCCAGCAGCCCACTAGCGTCCGCGAACACCGGGGAGCTGTTTTTT. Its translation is CASSPLASANTGELFF.

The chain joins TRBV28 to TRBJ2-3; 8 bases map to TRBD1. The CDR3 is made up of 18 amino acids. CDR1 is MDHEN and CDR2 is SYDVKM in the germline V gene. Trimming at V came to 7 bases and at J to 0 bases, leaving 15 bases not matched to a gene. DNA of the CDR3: TGTGCCAGCAAGACGCAGGGGGCGATCTCAACTAGCACAGATACGCAGTATTTT. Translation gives CASKTQGAISTSTDTQYF.

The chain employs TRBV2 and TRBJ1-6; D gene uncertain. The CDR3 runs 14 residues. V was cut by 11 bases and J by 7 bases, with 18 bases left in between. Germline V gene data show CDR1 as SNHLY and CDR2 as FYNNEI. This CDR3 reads CAGSGQLTNSPLHF. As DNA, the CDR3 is TGTGCCGGGTCTGGGCAGCTCACAAATTCACCCCTCCACTTT. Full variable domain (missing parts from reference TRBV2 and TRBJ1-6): EPEVTQTPSHQVTQMGQEVILRCVPISNHLYFYWYRQILGQKVEFLVSFYNNEISEKSEIFDDQFSVERPDGSNFTLKIRSTKLEDSAMYFCAGSGQLTNSPLHFGNGTRLTVT.

The CDR3, as DNA: TGCGCCAGCAGTCAAGCGGCGAACACCGGGGAGCTGTTTTTT. Translating gives CASSQAANTGELFF. The chain joins TRBV10-1 to TRBJ2-2; D perhaps matches TRBD2 (5 bases). V was shortened by 5 bases and J by 0 bases, with 7 bases between the two germline ends. In germline, CDR1 is WNHNN, CDR2 SYGVQD (reference sequence). The length of the CDR3 is 14 residues.

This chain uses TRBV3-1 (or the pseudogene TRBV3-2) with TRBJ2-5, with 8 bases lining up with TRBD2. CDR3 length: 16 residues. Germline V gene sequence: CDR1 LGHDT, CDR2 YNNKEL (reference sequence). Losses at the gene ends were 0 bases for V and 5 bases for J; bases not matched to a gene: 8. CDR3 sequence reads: CASSQDRTSTRETQYF. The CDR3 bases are TGTGCCAGCAGCCAAGATCGGACTAGCACGAGGGAGACCCAGTACTTC.

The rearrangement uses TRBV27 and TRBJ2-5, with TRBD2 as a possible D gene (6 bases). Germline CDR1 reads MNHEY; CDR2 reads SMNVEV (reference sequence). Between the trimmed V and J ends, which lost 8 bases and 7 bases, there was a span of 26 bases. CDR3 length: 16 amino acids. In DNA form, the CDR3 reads TGTGCCAGCGGCCGGGGCGGGACCGGCCTCGTGAGGACCCAGTACTTC. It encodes CASGRGGTGLVRTQYF.

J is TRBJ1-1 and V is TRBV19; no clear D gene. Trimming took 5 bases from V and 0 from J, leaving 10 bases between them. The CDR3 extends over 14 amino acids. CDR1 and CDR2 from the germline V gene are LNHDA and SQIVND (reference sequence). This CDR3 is CASSLTEVNTEAFF. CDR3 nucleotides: TGTGCCAGTAGTCTGACGGAGGTGAACACTGAAGCTTTCTTT.

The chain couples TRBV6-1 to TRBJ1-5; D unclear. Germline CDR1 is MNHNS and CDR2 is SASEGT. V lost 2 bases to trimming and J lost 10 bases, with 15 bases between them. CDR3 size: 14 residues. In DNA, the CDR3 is TGTGCCAGCAGTGAAACAAATACAGTTCGACCCCAGCATTTT. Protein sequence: CASSETNTVRPQHF.

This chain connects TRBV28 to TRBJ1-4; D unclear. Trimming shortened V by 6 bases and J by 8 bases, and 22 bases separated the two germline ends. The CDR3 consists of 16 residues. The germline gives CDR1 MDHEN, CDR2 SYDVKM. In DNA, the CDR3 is TGTGCCAGCAGACCCTACCCGGGATCAGAGGCGGAAAAACTGTTTTTT. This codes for CASRPYPGSEAEKLFF.

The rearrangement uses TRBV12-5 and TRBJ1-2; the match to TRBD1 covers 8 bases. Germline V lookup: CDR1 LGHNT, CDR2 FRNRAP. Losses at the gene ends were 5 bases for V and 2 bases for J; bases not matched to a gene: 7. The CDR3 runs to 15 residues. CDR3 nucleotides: TGTGCTAGTGGTCTAATTTCAGGGGGCAACTATGGCTACACCTTC. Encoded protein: CASGLISGGNYGYTF.

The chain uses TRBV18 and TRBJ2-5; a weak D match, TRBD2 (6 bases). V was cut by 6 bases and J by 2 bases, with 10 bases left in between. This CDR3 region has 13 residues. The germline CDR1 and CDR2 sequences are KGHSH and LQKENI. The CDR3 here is CASSPGLQETQYF. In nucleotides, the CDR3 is TGTGCCAGCTCTCCGGGACTTCAAGAGACCCAGTACTTC.